This TCR beta chain was profiled in a study of blood T cell repertoires in COVID-19. Study details: Sources were T cells, B-cell-depleted T cells, or PBMCs; the material itself was cDNA or gDNA.

The length of the CDR3 is 18 residues. V was trimmed by 3 bases and J by 4 bases, leaving 23 bases between them. Germline V lookup: CDR1 SGHRS, CDR2 YFSETQ. As originally analysed: Estimation of nucleated cell counts relied on the amplification of reference gene primers. Generated by immunoSEQ multiplex PCR, the TCRdb table keeps only in-frame clones and is missing some. Clonal size and the V and J genes are those of that table, whereas D and trimming came from the DNA. The sample consists of about 210,000 clones, roughly 80% of them appearing once. The V and J genes are TRBV5-1 and TRBJ2-1, with D perhaps TRBD1 (6 bases). The origin of this receptor is a woman aged 70-85 years with acute or convalescent COVID-19. Source material: peripheral blood. The CDR3 sequence: CASSSWNVNTGPYNEQFF. DNA for the CDR3: TGCGCCAGCAGCTCTTGGAATGTCAACACAGGGCCTTACAATGAGCAGTTCTTC.